A selection of T cell receptor beta chains follows, all from one sample in a study of blood T cell repertoires in COVID-19. Measured with immunoSEQ multiplex PCR; TCRdb has only the in-frame clones, and not every one. The sample yields hundreds of thousands of clones, around 87% seen once. The sample consisted of peripheral blood. The receptors here all came from a woman aged 25-40 years who had recovered from COVID-19. Each CDR3 is given with its conserved first and last residue. The order of the fields is D gene, J gene, V gene, clone size, CDR3 DNA, CDR3 protein. A D gene is named only where the DNA matches it firmly. Not all rows give a size; the values are once, few, many and, for expanded clones, a class.

TRBD2 TRBJ2-1 TRBV7-8 NA TGTGCCAGCAGCTTAGCGGGGACTAGCTCCTACAATGAGCAGTTCTTC CASSLAGTSSYNEQFF
NA TRBJ1-1 TRBV11-3 once TGTGCCAGCAGCTTACAGGGGTCGAACACTGAAGCTTTCTTT CASSLQGSNTEAFF
NA TRBJ2-3 TRBV6-2/TRBV6-3 NA TGTGCCAGCAGTTACGGGGTAGCGACAGATACGCAGTATTTT CASSYGVATDTQYF
TRBD2 TRBJ2-3 TRBV4-1 NA TGCGCCAGCAGCAGTAGCGGGAGCACAGATACGCAGTATTTT CASSSSGSTDTQYF
NA TRBJ1-2 TRBV9 NA TGTGCCAGCAGCGTAACGGGGAGGGGCTACACCTTC CASSVTGRGYTF
NA TRBJ1-2 TRBV10-2 NA TGCGCCAGCAGCGACACCGGCCTCAGCTATGGCTACACCTTC CASSDTGLSYGYTF
NA TRBJ1-2 TRBV15 NA TGTGCCACCAGCCCGGGGGGGGGCTATGGCTACACCTTC CATSPGGGYGYTF
TRBD1 TRBJ2-7 TRBV3-1/TRBV3-2 NA TGTGCCAGCAGCCAAGTTGCAGGGGGCTCCTCCTACGAGCAGTACTTC CASSQVAGGSSYEQYF
NA TRBJ2-2 TRBV7-2 NA TGTGCCAGCAGCTTAGTCGGGGTCTGGGGAACCGGGGAGCTGTTTTTT CASSLVGVWGTGELFF
TRBD1 TRBJ2-5 TRBV5-4 NA TGTGCCAGCAGCTTGCCGACAGGGGGAGAGACCCAGTACTTC CASSLPTGGETQYF
NA TRBJ2-7 TRBV10-3 NA TGTGCCATCAGTGCATCCGGGACACTCTCCTACGAGCAGTACTTC CAISASGTLSYEQYF
NA TRBJ2-7 TRBV4-2 NA TGTGCCAGCAGCCAAGATCCTATGGGTAGCGGATTTACCTACGAGCAGTACTTC CASSQDPMGSGFTYEQYF
NA TRBJ1-2 TRBV30 NA TGTGCCTGGAGTCCCACTCGGACAGCACTATGGTTTAGGTACACCTTC CAWSPTRTALWFRYTF
NA TRBJ1-1 TRBV7-8 NA TGTGCCAGCAGCTCGGATCCAGGAGGCGCCTGGGGGCTCAACACTGAAGCTTTCTTT CASSSDPGGAWGLNTEAFF
NA TRBJ2-2 TRBV21-1 NA TGTGCCAGCAGCCCGGACAGGGCAACGTTGCGGGAGCTGTTTTTT CASSPDRATLRELFF
TRBD2 TRBJ2-1 TRBV4-2 NA TGTGCCAGCAGCCTCTCCGGGACTAGAAGTTTCAATGAGCAGTTCTTC CASSLSGTRSFNEQFF
NA TRBJ1-1 TRBV19 NA TGTGCCAGCCAGGGGATCCGTTACATGAACACTGAAGCTTTCTTT CASQGIRYMNTEAFF
NA TRBJ2-7 TRBV7-6 NA TGTGCCAGCAGCTTGGCCGCCCGCGGCTACGAGCAGTACTTC CASSLAARGYEQYF
NA TRBJ1-2 TRBV5-1 NA TGCGCCAGCAGCCCGGACAGCTATGGCTACACCTTC CASSPDSYGYTF
NA TRBJ2-5 TRBV13 NA TGTGCCAGCAGCTACCGGACGCGGGGAGACTCAAAAGAGACCCAGTACTTC CASSYRTRGDSKETQYF
TRBD1 TRBJ2-5 TRBV5-1 NA TGCGCCAGCAGCGGGCAGGGGGCCCAAGAGACCCAGTACTTC CASSGQGAQETQYF
NA TRBJ2-7 TRBV5-4 once TGTGCCAGCAGCCCGGTCCCAGGAAACGAGCAGTACTTC CASSPVPGNEQYF
TRBD1 TRBJ1-2 TRBV6-5 NA TGTGCCAGCAGTAACTCAGGGGGTAATGGCTACACCTTC CASSNSGGNGYTF
TRBD2 TRBJ2-3 TRBV5-1 NA TGCGCCAGCAGCCCGAAACTAGCGGATACGCAGTATTTT CASSPKLADTQYF
TRBD1 TRBJ2-7 TRBV5-6 NA TGTGCCAGCGCCCATGGCGGACAGGATCCCTACGAGCAGTACTTC CASAHGGQDPYEQYF
TRBD1 TRBJ2-7 TRBV5-6 NA TGTGCCAGCAGCTTGGCGGGACAGGGAGATTACGAGCAGTACTTC CASSLAGQGDYEQYF
TRBD1 TRBJ1-1 TRBV27 NA TGTGCCAGCAGTCTACAGGGGGCGACTGAAGCTTTCTTT CASSLQGATEAFF
TRBD2 TRBJ2-3 TRBV6-4 NA TGTGCCAGCAGCGGGACTAGCGGGACAGATACGCAGTATTTT CASSGTSGTDTQYF
NA TRBJ2-3 TRBV3-1/TRBV3-2 NA TGTGCCAGCAGCCAAGGTGGCCTCACAGGTTTGGCAGATACGCAGTATTTT CASSQGGLTGLADTQYF
NA TRBJ2-7 TRBV9 NA TGTGCCAGCAGCGTCCCCCCGAGGGGGTCCACCTACGAGCAGTACTTC CASSVPPRGSTYEQYF
NA TRBJ1-3 TRBV5-1 few TGCGCCAGCAGCTTGACAGTCTCTGGAAACACCATATATTTT CASSLTVSGNTIYF
TRBD1 TRBJ1-1 TRBV24-1 NA TGTGCCACCAGTGATTTGCACATTAGGGGACAGGGTGTTGGAGGATCTGAAAAAACTGAAGCTTTCTTT CATSDLHIRGQGVGGSEKTEAFF
NA TRBJ1-1 TRBV27 NA TGTGCCAGCAGTTTATCGGCCGTCCGTGAAGCTTTCTTT CASSLSAVREAFF
NA TRBJ2-2 TRBV11-1 NA TGTGCCAGCAGCTCGCGGGTACGCCGTAACACCGGGGAGCTGTTTTTT CASSSRVRRNTGELFF
NA TRBJ1-1 TRBV2 NA TGTGCCAGCAGTGTCGGGAGGACTGAAGCTTTCTTT CASSVGRTEAFF
TRBD2 TRBJ2-5 TRBV19 NA TGTGCCAGTTCCCCTAGCGGTGAGACCCAGTACTTC CASSPSGETQYF
NA TRBJ2-7 TRBV6-5 NA TGTGCCAGCAGGGAGTACGAGCAGTACTTC CASREYEQYF
NA TRBJ1-3 TRBV5-6 NA TGTGCCAGCAGCTTCTTGGACAGTCGGGATGGAAACACCATATATTTT CASSFLDSRDGNTIYF
TRBD2 TRBJ2-1 TRBV7-2 NA TGTGCCAGCAGCAGACTAGCGGACGCGGCTTGGCAGTTCTTC CASSRLADAAWQFF
NA TRBJ2-5 TRBV2 NA TGTGCCAGCAGCCCAGGGTTACAAGAGACCCAGTACTTC CASSPGLQETQYF
NA TRBJ2-5 TRBV12-3/TRBV12-4 NA TGTGCCAGCAGCGGGACTGGGGAAGAGACCCAGTACTTC CASSGTGEETQYF
NA TRBJ1-1 TRBV6-5 NA TGTGCCAGCAGTTACTCGACTTACAGGGAAGGAACGGCTTTCTTT CASSYSTYREGTAFF